This T cell receptor (beta chain) was captured by sequencing in a study of early T cells in non-severe SARS-CoV-2 infection. Whole-study context: Whole-blood bulk RNA, unsorted, was sequenced, and chains were unpaired. Findings and limits, study-wide: Database matching using VDJdb favored anti-spike CD8 responses, with private and CD4 specificities left missing.

From germline, CDR1 is MDHEN and CDR2 SYDVKM. The CDR3 extends over 12 amino acids. V lost 3 bases and J 7 bases, leaving 9 bases between the germline ends. Researchers attached unique molecular identifiers to individual cDNA molecules. From the 5' RACE reads, TCRdb called clonotypes with MiXCR, one entry per CDR3 protein. The top ten clones hold approximately 5% of a sample with 65,000 to 90,000 distinct CDR3 sequences, around 12% of them seen once. On this clonotype: Its specificity is not known.

The receptor's source is an adult who was a healthcare worker with PCR-confirmed SARS-CoV-2 infection or an uninfected control (not recorded which). Sequencing was performed on whole blood. The chain carries TRBV28 and TRBJ1-2; no definite D call. In DNA form, the CDR3 reads TGTGCCAGCAGTTTTTTGGCCAGTGGCTACACCTTC. Translated: CASSFLASGYTF.